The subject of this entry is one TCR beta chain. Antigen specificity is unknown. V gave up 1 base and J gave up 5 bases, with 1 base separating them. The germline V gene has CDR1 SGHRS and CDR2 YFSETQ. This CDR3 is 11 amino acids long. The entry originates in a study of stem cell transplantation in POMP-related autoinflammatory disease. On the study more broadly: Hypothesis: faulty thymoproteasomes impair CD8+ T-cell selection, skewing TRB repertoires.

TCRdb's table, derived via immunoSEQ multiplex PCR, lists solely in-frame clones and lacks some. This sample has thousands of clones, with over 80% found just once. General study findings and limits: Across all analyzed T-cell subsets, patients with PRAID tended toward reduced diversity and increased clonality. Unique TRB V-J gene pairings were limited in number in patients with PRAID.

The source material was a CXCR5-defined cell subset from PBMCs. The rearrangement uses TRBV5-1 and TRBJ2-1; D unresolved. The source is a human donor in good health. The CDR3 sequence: CASSLNNEQFF. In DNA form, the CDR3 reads TGCGCCAGCAGCTTGAACAATGAGCAGTTCTTC. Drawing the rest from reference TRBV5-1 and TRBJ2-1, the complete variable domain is KAGVTQTPRYLIKTRGQQVTLSCSPISGHRSVSWYQQTPGQGLQFLFEYFSETQRNKGNFPGRFSGRQFSNSRSEMNVSTLELGDSALYLCASSLNNEQFFGPGTRLTVL.